This T cell receptor (beta chain) was found in a study of early T cells in non-severe SARS-CoV-2 infection. Looking at the study overall: Sequencing input comprised bulk RNA from unsorted whole blood; chain pairing was not available. Overall study findings and caveats: VDJdb matching skewed toward anti-spike CD8 responses, missing private and CD4 specificities.

Unique molecular identifiers were affixed to single, distinct cDNA molecules. TCRdb passed the 5' RACE reads through MiXCR, listing each CDR3 protein once. This table holds tens of thousands of distinct CDR3 sequences, 9.5% to 15% found once. CDR1 is DFQATT and CDR2 is SNEGSKA in the germline V gene (reference sequence). This CDR3 region has 13 residues. Germline trimming cut 2 bases from V and 4 bases from J; bases unmatched to any gene: 4. At least ten counts were recorded for this clonotype. The target antigen is unknown. The receptor's source is an adult who was a healthcare worker with PCR-confirmed SARS-CoV-2 infection or an uninfected control (not recorded which). The J gene is TRBJ1-1, the V gene TRBV20-1; TRBD1 matches at 7 bases. The sample was whole blood. The CDR3 DNA reads as TGCAGTGCTAGAACAGGGGTGGCCACTGAAGCTTTCTTT. Protein: CSARTGVATEAFF.